This TCR beta chain was profiled in a study of radiotherapy plus CTLA-4 blockade in lung cancer. Study details: Disease control was present in 30% to 40% of patients, and objective responses in about 19%.

Sequencing used immunoSEQ multiplex PCR; TCRdb keeps in-frame clones, though not all of them. The sample yields over 50,000 clones, more than 65% seen once. Overall study results and limits: Expansion of tumor-derived TCR clones was observed in blood after radiotherapy plus ipilimumab. Early clonal dynamics of blood T cells, together with interferon-beta, were reported as the best response predictor.

With ipilimumab providing CTLA-4 blockade, focal radiation was administered to patients who had chemo-refractory metastatic non-small-cell lung cancer. The length of the CDR3 is 15 residues. V lost 7 bases and J 4 bases, leaving 17 bases between the germline ends. Germline-derived CDR1 and CDR2 are LNHDA and SQIVND (reference sequence). This clone was observed once. Its antigen is not known. The material was peripheral blood, obtained from a patient treated with radiotherapy plus ipilimumab. This clonotype was obtained from a human donor with non-small cell lung cancer who had a partial response to radiotherapy plus ipilimumab. J is TRBJ1-5 and V is TRBV19, with D perhaps matching TRBD1 (6 bases). The CDR3 reads CASTPRGRFNQPQHF. DNA of the CDR3: TGTGCCAGTACCCCCAGGGGCAGGTTTAATCAGCCCCAGCATTTT.